One sample yielded the 17 T cell receptor beta chains listed below, sequenced in a study of cytomegalovirus exposure and HLA in healthy donors. The study ran its PCR with 60 Vbeta and 13 Jbeta primers. Only in-frame clones appear in the TCRdb table, and some are missing; sequencing was by immunoSEQ multiplex PCR. The table records about 130,000 clones, over 75% of them present only once. The sequenced sample was PBMCs. All receptors derive from a male donor in good health and CMV-seropositive.

V and J are TRBV7-3 and TRBJ2-2, with no clear D. CDR3 length: 13 amino acids. Germline CDR1 SGHTA, CDR2 FQGTGA. Between the trimmed V and J ends, which lost 5 bases and 6 bases, there was a span of 10 bases. DNA of the CDR3: TGTGCCAGCAGCCCGTCCCCAGCCGGGGAGCTGTTTTTT. Its translation is CASSPSPAGELFF.

This chain connects TRBV14 to TRBJ1-1; possibly TRBD1 for D (6 bases). The V end lost 4 bases, the J end lost 10 bases, and 13 bases lay between the germline ends. CDR1 and CDR2 from the germline V gene are SGHDN and FVKESK. This CDR3 contains 12 residues. The CDR3 region is CASSLGAGGAFF. CDR3 nucleotide sequence: TGTGCCAGCAGCCTGGGGGCGGGGGGAGCTTTCTTT.

The chain recombines TRBV5-3 with TRBJ2-3, with 8 bases fitting TRBD1. TRBV5-3 is sorted into the ORF group, with uncertain function. The CDR3 is 18 residues long. With 1 base clipped from V and 4 bases from J, the junction kept 14 bases outside the gene matches. CDR3 sequence: CARSLPQKDRVIADTQYF. The CDR3 DNA reads TGTGCCAGAAGCTTGCCCCAGAAGGACAGGGTAATTGCAGATACGCAGTATTTT.

This clone turned up a few times. V usage is TRBV7-3 and J usage is TRBJ2-3; D remains unclear. CDR1 and CDR2 from the germline V gene are SGHTA and FQGTGA. V lost 6 bases and J lost 3, with 7 bases in between. CDR3 length equals 12 residues. CDR3 loop: CASSQSTDTQYF. CDR3 nucleotide sequence: TGTGCCAGCAGTCAGTCAACAGATACGCAGTATTTT.

This clone came up once. Compared with germline, one end of the junction differs, possibly owing to a read error. The rearrangement uses TRBV7-9 and TRBJ2-1; no firm D call. This CDR3 is 12 amino acids long. The germline V gene has CDR1 SEHNR and CDR2 FQNEAQ (reference sequence). The CDR3 here is CSSSLTYNEQFF. The CDR3 bases are TGTTCCAGCAGCTTGACATACAATGAGCAGTTCTTC.

Comments on this clone: The junction differs from germline at one of its ends, possibly a read error. This chain joins TRBV7-9 and TRBJ1-2; maybe TRBD1 (6 bases). This CDR3 is built from 16 residues. Germline CDR1 and CDR2: SEHNR and FQNEAQ (reference sequence). In DNA form, the CDR3 reads TGTTCCAGCAGCTTAGAGGGGACACCCGGGAGGTATGGCTACACCTTC. Translation: CSSSLEGTPGRYGYTF.

The chain's CDR3 is CASRYRGSGGYTF. Written as DNA, the CDR3 is TGTGCCAGCAGGTACAGGGGCTCGGGTGGCTACACCTTC. J is TRBJ1-2 and V is TRBV6-6, with 7 positions matching TRBD1. Germline V CDR1 and CDR2: MNHNY, SVGAGI (reference sequence). Trimming cost V 6 bases and J 7 bases; bases outside gene matches: 8. CDR3 length: 13 residues.

The J gene is TRBJ2-1, the V gene TRBV27; TRBD2 aligns across 8 bases. In germline, CDR1 is MNHEY, CDR2 SMNVEV (reference sequence). This CDR3 has 16 amino acids. V was pared by 6 bases and J by 3 bases, with 10 bases of the junction left unmatched. CDR3 nucleotide sequence: TGTGCCAGCAGCCCGCTGGCGGGAGGCAACTACAATGAGCAGTTCTTC. Amino acids: CASSPLAGGNYNEQFF.

This CDR3 reads CASSPGGVGVGDTQYF. CDR3 coding DNA: TGTGCCAGCAGTCCAGGAGGAGTGGGAGTGGGAGATACGCAGTATTTT. The chain has TRBV28 and TRBJ2-3; D possibly corresponds to TRBD2 (5 bases). There are 16 residues in the CDR3. V dropped 5 bases and J dropped 5 bases, with 20 bases sitting between them. The germline V gene encodes CDR1 MDHEN and CDR2 SYDVKM.

The chain employs TRBV1 and TRBJ1-6; the tabulated D call, TRBD1, remains unverified against the DNA. TRBV1 is termed a pseudogene. This CDR3 is 15 amino acids long. CDR3 DNA sequence: TGCACCAGCAGCCAAGGAACAAGGGGAAATTCACCCCTCCACTTT. Protein sequence: CTSSQGTRGNSPLHF.

The V gene is TRBV10-1, the J gene TRBJ1-2; TRBD1 matches 7 bases. V dropped 2 bases and J dropped 8; count of bases not matched to a gene: 14. CDR1 WNHNN and CDR2 SYGVQD come from the germline V gene (reference sequence). The CDR3 is 16 amino acids. CDR3 nucleotides: TGCGCCAGCAGTGAGAACGACAGGGCTTGTGCGGGAGGCTACACCTTC. Its translation is CASSENDRACAGGYTF.

V usage is TRBV23-1 and J usage is TRBJ1-2, with D uncertain. TRBV23-1 qualifies as an ORF whose function is uncertain. V lost 2 bases and J lost 7, with 17 bases in between. CDR3 length: 15 residues. CDR3 DNA sequence: TGCGCCAGCAGTCAAATGGCCCGGGTGAAGGCTGGCTACACCTTC. Protein product: CASSQMARVKAGYTF.

Notes on this clone: The junction differs from germline at one of its ends, possibly a read error. The chain is built from TRBV18 and TRBJ1-4; D perhaps matches TRBD1 (5 bases). This CDR3 comprises 18 residues. In germline, CDR1 is KGHSH, CDR2 LQKENI. DNA for the CDR3: TGTGCCAGCTCACAACGCCAGACGGGGGTCGGACCCAATGAAAAATTGTTTTTT. Protein product: CASSQRQTGVGPNEKLFF.

The rearrangement joins TRBV7-9 to TRBJ1-1; D gene uncertain. The V gene lost 5 bases and the J gene lost 0 bases, with 4 bases spanning the gap. The germline CDR1 and CDR2 sequences are SEHNR and FQNEAQ (reference sequence). This CDR3 contains 12 residues. CDR3 nucleotides: TGTGCCAGCAGCCATGTGAACACTGAAGCTTTCTTT. This sequence encodes CASSHVNTEAFF.

V and J are TRBV9 and TRBJ2-7, with 7 bases aligning to TRBD2. Germline CDR1 is SGDLS and CDR2 is YYNGEE. J gave up 6 bases and V 0 bases, and 6 bases lay outside the gene matches. The CDR3 length is 14 residues. CDR3 protein: CASSVGGSQGEQYF. The CDR3 DNA sequence: TGTGCCAGCAGCGTAGGCGGGAGCCAAGGCGAGCAGTACTTC.

This clone was detected only a few times. The V and J genes are TRBV6-6 and TRBJ2-7; 7 nucleotides agree with TRBD2. V lost 3 bases and J lost 5; bases outside the gene matches: 10. CDR1 MNHNY and CDR2 SVGAGI come from the germline V gene (reference sequence). The CDR3 has 15 amino acids. The CDR3 loop is CASSYNGGRVHEQYF. CDR3 sequence (DNA): TGTGCCAGCAGTTATAACGGCGGGAGAGTCCACGAGCAGTACTTC.

CDR3 region: CASSDIAGGLDNEQFF. The CDR3 coding sequence is TGTGCCAGCAGTGACATAGCGGGGGGGCTTGATAATGAGCAGTTCTTC. The chain has TRBV2 and TRBJ2-1; 11 bases agree with TRBD2. V shed 3 bases, J shed 7 bases, and the junction held 8 bases outside the gene matches. Looked up from germline, CDR1 is SNHLY and CDR2 is FYNNEI. This CDR3 is 16 amino acids long.